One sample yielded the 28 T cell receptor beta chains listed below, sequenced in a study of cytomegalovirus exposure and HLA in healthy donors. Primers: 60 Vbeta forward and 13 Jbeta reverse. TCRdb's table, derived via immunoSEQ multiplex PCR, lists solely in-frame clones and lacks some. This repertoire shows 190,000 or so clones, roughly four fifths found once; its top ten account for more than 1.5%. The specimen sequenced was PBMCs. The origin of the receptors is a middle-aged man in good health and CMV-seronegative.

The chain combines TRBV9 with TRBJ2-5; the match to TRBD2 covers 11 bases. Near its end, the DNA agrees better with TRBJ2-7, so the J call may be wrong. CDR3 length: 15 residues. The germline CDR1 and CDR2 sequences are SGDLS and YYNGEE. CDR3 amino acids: CASSLGTSGTYEQYF. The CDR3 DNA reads TGTGCCAGCAGCCTCGGGACTAGCGGTACCTACGAGCAGTACTTC.

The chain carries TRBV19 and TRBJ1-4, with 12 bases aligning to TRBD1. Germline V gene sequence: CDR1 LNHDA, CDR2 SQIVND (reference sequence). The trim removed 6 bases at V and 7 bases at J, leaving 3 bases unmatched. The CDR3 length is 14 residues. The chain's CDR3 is CASSRDRGREKLFF. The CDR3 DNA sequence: TGTGCCAGTAGCAGGGACAGGGGGCGTGAAAAACTGTTTTTT.

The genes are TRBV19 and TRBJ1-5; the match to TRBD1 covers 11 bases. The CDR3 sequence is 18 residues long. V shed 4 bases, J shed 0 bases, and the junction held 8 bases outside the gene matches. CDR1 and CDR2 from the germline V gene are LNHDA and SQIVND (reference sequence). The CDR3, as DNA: TGTGCCAGTAGTAGGGGACAGGGGGGAACTTATAGCAATCAGCCCCAGCATTTT. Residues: CASSRGQGGTYSNQPQHF.

The CDR3 loop is CASSYSRRGAENIQYF. The CDR3 DNA reads TGTGCCAGCAGTTACTCACGGCGGGGGGCCGAAAACATTCAGTACTTC. V and J are TRBV6-5 and TRBJ2-4, with 8 bases aligning to TRBD2. Germline V gene data show CDR1 as MNHEY and CDR2 as SVGAGI. This CDR3 has 16 residues. V gave up 0 bases and J gave up 5 bases; unmatched junction bases: 6.

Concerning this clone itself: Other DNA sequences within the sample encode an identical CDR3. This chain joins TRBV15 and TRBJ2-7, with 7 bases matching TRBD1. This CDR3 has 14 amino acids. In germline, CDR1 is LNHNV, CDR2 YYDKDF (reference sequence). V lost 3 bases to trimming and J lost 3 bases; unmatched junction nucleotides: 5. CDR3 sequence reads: CATSSHRDSYEQYF. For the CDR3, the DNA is TGTGCCACCAGCAGCCACCGGGACAGCTACGAGCAGTACTTC.

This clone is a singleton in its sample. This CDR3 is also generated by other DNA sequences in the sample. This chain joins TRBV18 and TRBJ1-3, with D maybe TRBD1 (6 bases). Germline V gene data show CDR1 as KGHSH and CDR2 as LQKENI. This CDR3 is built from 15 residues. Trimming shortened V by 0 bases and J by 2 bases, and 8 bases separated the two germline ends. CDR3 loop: CASSPPSGAGNTIYF. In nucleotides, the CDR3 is TGTGCCAGCTCACCACCGTCAGGGGCTGGAAACACCATATATTTT.

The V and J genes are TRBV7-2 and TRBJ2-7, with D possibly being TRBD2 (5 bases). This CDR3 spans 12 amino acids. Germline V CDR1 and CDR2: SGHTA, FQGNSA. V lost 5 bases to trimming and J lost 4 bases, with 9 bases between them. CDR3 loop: CASSLSGYEQYF. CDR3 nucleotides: TGTGCCAGCAGCCTGAGCGGATACGAGCAGTACTTC.

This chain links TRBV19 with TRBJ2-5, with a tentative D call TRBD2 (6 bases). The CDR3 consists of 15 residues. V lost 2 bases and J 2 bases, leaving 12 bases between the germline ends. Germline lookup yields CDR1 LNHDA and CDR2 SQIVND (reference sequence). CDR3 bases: TGTGCCAGTAGTATATGGCTGGCGGGGCAAGAGACCCAGTACTTC. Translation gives CASSIWLAGQETQYF.

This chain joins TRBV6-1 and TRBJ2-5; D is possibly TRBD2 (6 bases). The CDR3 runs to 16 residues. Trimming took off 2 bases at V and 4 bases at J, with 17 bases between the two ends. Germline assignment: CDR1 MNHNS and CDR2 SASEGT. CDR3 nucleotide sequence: TGTGCCAGCAGTGAACAGGAGGTAGCGGTCATAGAGACCCAGTACTTC. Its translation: CASSEQEVAVIETQYF.

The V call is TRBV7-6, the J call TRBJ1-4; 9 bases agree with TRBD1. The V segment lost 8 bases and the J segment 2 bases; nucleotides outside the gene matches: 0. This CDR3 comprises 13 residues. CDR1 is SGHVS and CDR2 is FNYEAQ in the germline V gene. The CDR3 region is CASGQGTNEKLFF. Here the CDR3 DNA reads TGTGCCAGCGGACAGGGGACTAATGAAAAACTGTTTTTT.

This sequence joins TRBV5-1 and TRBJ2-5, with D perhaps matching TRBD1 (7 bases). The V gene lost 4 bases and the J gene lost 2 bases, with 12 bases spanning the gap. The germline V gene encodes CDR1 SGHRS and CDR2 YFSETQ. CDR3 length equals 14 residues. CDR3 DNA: TGCGCCAGCAGCGGATCAGGGGGGCAAGAGACCCAGTACTTC. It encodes CASSGSGGQETQYF.

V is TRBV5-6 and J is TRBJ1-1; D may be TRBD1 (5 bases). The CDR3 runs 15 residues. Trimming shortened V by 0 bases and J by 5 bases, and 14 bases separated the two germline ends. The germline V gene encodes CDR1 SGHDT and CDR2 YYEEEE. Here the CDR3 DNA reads TGTGCCAGCAGCTTGGCCGGTCCAGGGCGAACTGAAGCTTTCTTT. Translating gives CASSLAGPGRTEAFF.

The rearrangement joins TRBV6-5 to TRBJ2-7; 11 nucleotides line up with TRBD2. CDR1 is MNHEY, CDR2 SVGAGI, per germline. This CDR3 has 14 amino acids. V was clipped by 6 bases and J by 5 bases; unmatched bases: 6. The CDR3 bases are TGTGCCAGCAGATCTAGCGGGGGGTCCAACGAGCAGTACTTC. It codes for CASRSSGGSNEQYF.

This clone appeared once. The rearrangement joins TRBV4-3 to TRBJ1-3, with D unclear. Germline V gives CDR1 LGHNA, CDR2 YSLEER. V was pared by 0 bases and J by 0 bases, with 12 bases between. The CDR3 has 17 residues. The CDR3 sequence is CASSQEAPGPSGNTIYF. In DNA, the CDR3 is TGCGCCAGCAGCCAAGAAGCCCCGGGTCCCTCTGGAAACACCATATATTTT.

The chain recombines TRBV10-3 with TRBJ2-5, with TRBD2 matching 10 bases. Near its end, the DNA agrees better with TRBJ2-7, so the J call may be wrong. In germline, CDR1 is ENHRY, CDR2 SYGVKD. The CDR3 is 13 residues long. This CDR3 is CAIGGVAGGEQYF. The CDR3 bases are TGTGCCATCGGGGGGGTAGCGGGGGGCGAGCAGTACTTC.

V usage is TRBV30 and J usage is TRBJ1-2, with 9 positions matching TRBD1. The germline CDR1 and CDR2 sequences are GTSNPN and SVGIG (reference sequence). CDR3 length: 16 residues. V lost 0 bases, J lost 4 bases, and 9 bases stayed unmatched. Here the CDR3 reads CAWSVAVTGGIYGYTF. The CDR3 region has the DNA TGTGCCTGGAGTGTAGCCGTGACAGGGGGAATCTATGGCTACACCTTC.

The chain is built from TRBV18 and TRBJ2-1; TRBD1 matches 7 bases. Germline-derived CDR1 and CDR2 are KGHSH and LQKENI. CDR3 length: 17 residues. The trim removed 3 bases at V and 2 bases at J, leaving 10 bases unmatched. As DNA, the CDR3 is TGTGCCAGCTCACCGATCGAGGGGGCCAATACCTACAATGAGCAGTTCTTC. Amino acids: CASSPIEGANTYNEQFF.

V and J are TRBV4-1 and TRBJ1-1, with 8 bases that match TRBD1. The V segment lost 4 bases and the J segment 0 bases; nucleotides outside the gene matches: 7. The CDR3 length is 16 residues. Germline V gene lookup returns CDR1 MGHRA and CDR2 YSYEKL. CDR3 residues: CASSRQGSHLNTEAFF. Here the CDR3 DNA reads TGCGCCAGCAGCCGACAGGGGTCCCACTTGAACACTGAAGCTTTCTTT.

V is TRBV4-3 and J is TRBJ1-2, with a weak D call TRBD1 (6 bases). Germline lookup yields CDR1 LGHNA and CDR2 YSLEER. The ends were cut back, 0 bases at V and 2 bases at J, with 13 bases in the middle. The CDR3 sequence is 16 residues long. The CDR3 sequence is CASSQDDRLVNYGYTF. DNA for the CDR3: TGCGCCAGCAGCCAAGACGACAGGCTTGTGAACTATGGCTACACCTTC.

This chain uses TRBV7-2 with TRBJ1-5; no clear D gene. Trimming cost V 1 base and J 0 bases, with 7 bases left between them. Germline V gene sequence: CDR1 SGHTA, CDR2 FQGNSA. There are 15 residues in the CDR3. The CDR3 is CASSLEQYSNQPQHF. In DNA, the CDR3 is TGTGCCAGCAGCTTAGAACAGTATAGCAATCAGCCCCAGCATTTT.

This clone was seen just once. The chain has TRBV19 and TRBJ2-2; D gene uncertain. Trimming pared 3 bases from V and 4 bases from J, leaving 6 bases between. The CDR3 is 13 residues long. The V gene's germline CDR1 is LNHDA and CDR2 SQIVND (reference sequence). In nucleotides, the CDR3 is TGTGCCAGTAGTATTCGAGGCACCGGGGAGCTGTTTTTT. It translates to CASSIRGTGELFF.

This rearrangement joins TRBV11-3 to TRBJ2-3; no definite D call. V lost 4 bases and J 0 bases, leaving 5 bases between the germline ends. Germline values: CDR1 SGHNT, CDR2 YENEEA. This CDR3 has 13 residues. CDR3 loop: CASSSISTDTQYF. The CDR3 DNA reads TGTGCCAGCAGCTCTATAAGCACAGATACGCAGTATTTT.

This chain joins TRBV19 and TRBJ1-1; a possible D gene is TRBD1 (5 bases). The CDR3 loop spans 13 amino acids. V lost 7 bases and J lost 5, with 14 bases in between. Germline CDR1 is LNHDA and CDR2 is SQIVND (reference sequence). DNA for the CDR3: TGTGCCAGTAAAGGGGACTGGGAGACTGAAGCTTTCTTT. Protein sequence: CASKGDWETEAFF. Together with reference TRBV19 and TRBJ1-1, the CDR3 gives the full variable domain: DGGITQSPKYLFRKEGQNVTLSCEQNLNHDAMYWYRQDPGQGLRLIYYSQIVNDFQKGDIAEGYSVSREKKESFPLTVTSAQKNPTAFYLCASKGDWETEAFFGQGTRLTVV.

This CDR3 is CASSGAGSSTDTQYF. The CDR3 nucleotides read TGTGCCAGCAGTGGGGCGGGTTCTAGCACAGATACGCAGTATTTT. This chain connects TRBV6-1 to TRBJ2-3, with D perhaps matching TRBD2 (5 bases). Germline CDR1 MNHNS, CDR2 SASEGT. The CDR3 loop spans 15 amino acids. Trimming pared 4 bases from V and 0 bases from J, leaving 11 bases between.

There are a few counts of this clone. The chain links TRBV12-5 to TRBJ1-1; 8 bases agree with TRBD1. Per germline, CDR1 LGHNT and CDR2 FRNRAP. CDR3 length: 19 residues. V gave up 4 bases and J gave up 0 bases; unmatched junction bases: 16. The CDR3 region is CASGSPQTRDRLMNTEAFF. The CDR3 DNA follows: TGTGCTAGTGGTTCCCCCCAAACCCGGGACAGGCTTATGAACACTGAAGCTTTCTTT.

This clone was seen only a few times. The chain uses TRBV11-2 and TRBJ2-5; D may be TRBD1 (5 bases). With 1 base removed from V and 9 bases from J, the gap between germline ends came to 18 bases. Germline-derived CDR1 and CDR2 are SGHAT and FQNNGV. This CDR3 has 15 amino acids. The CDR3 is CASSLVITPKGAQYF. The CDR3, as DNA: TGTGCCAGCAGCTTAGTAATAACGCCCAAAGGGGCCCAGTACTTC.

CDR3 in amino acids: CASSLGGLAGGYDTQYF. The DNA for the CDR3 is TGTGCCAGCAGCCTCGGGGGACTAGCGGGGGGTTACGATACGCAGTATTTT. The chain links TRBV9 to TRBJ2-3; 15 positions match TRBD2. The CDR3 has 17 residues. V trimming: 4 bases; J trimming: 6 bases; junction bases outside the gene matches: 9. Germline values: CDR1 SGDLS, CDR2 YYNGEE.

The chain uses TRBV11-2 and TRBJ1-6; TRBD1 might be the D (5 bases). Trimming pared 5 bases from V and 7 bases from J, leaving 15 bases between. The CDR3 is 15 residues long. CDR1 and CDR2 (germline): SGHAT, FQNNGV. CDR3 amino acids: CASSRGGGFNSPLHF. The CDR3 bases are TGTGCCAGCAGCCGCGGTGGGGGGTTCAATTCACCCCTCCACTTT.